The rows below give T cell receptor beta chains drawn from one sample of a study of blood T cell repertoires in COVID-19. Some clones are missing from TCRdb's copy, which holds only in-frame ones; the method was immunoSEQ multiplex PCR. The repertoire holds hundreds of thousands of clones, with roughly 88% as singletons. Material: peripheral blood. The receptors were gathered from a woman in her twenties or thirties with acute or convalescent COVID-19. Each CDR3 is given with its conserved first and last residue. Fields, in order: J gene, CDR3 length, clone size, V gene, D gene, CDR3 protein, CDR3 DNA. The D gene is left open where the match is weak. Only part of the rows carry a size: once, few, many, or a class if the clone is expanded.

>TRBJ2-2|17|-|TRBV19|TRBD1
CASSPNSGTANTGELFF
TGTGCCAGTAGTCCCAACTCCGGGACAGCGAACACCGGGGAGCTGTTTTTT
>TRBJ2-7|15|-|TRBV9|TRBD2
CASSVGLAGVNEQYF
TGTGCCAGCAGCGTAGGCCTAGCGGGAGTCAACGAGCAGTACTTC
>TRBJ2-6|15|-|TRBV27|-
CASSLTGTGANVLTF
TGTGCCAGCAGTCTAACAGGTACTGGGGCCAACGTCCTGACTTTC
>TRBJ2-7|15|-|TRBV19|TRBD2
CASSKLAGTPYEQYF
TGTGCCAGTAGCAAACTAGCGGGAACGCCCTACGAGCAGTACTTC
>TRBJ2-2|15|-|TRBV9|-
CASSVEWSITGELFF
TGTGCCAGCAGCGTAGAGTGGTCTATCACCGGGGAGCTGTTTTTT
>TRBJ1-2|13|-|TRBV27|TRBD1
CASSAPGGYGYTF
TGTGCCAGCAGCGCCCCAGGGGGCTATGGCTACACCTTC
>TRBJ2-2|16|-|TRBV14|-
CASSQDVGSYTGELFF
TGTGCCAGCAGCCAAGATGTCGGGAGCTACACCGGGGAGCTGTTTTTT
>TRBJ2-5|13|-|TRBV5-4|-
CAGAGTPQETQYF
TGTGCCGGCGCCGGGACACCTCAAGAGACCCAGTACTTC
>TRBJ2-3|16|-|TRBV7-2|TRBD2
CASTQGLAGFTDTQYF
TGTGCCAGCACCCAGGGACTAGCGGGTTTCACAGATACGCAGTATTTT
>TRBJ2-2|11|-|TRBV12-3/TRBV12-4|-
CASSVSGELFF
TGTGCCAGCAGCGTGAGCGGGGAGCTGTTTTTT
>TRBJ1-1|13|-|TRBV2|-
CASSVPEDTEAFF
TGTGCCAGCAGTGTCCCGGAGGACACTGAAGCTTTCTTT
>TRBJ2-7|16|-|TRBV9|TRBD2
CASSVGPGLYSYEQYF
TGTGCCAGCAGTGTCGGGCCGGGACTATACTCCTACGAGCAGTACTTC
>TRBJ1-4|15|once|TRBV5-6|-
CASSAVGRVGEKLFF
TGTGCCAGCAGCGCCGTCGGGAGGGTAGGGGAAAAACTGTTTTTT
>TRBJ1-2|16|-|TRBV7-2|TRBD1
CASSLSRRGASYGYTF
TGTGCCAGCAGCCTATCCCGCAGGGGGGCGAGCTACGGCTACACCTTC
>TRBJ2-3|14|-|TRBV11-2|TRBD2
CASSLGLAGVTQYF
TGTGCCAGCAGCTTAGGTTTAGCGGGAGTTACGCAGTATTTT
>TRBJ2-1|14|-|TRBV9|TRBD2
CASSRLAGETEQFF
TGTGCCAGCAGTCGACTAGCGGGAGAGACTGAGCAGTTCTTC
>TRBJ1-6|15|few|TRBV7-9|TRBD1
CASSSTGASNSPLHF
TGTGCCAGCAGCTCGACAGGGGCGTCTAATTCACCCCTCCACTTT
>TRBJ1-2|15|-|TRBV9|-
CASSDQGSVSYGYTF
TGTGCCAGCAGCGACCAGGGGAGTGTGAGCTATGGCTACACCTTC
>TRBJ1-5|18|-|TRBV15|TRBD1
CATSRAKTAGTGLQPQHF
TGTGCCACCAGCAGAGCCAAGACGGCCGGGACAGGGCTTCAGCCCCAGCATTTT
>TRBJ1-5|15|-|TRBV7-2|-
CASSPDKGRDQPQHF
TGTGCCAGCAGCCCGGACAAGGGAAGGGATCAGCCCCAGCATTTT
>TRBJ2-1|13|-|TRBV13|-
CASSLVFDNEQFF
TGTGCCAGCAGCTTAGTTTTCGACAATGAGCAGTTCTTC
>TRBJ2-2|15|-|TRBV10-3|-
CAISESVGGTGELFF
TGTGCCATCAGTGAGTCAGTAGGGGGAACCGGGGAGCTGTTTTTT
>TRBJ2-1|15|-|TRBV19|TRBD2
CASSIGGLAYNEQFF
TGTGCCAGTAGTATCGGGGGACTAGCCTACAATGAGCAGTTCTTC
>TRBJ1-6|12|-|TRBV28|-
CASGTGNSPLHF
TGTGCCAGCGGAACAGGGAATTCACCCCTCCACTTT
>TRBJ2-1|16|-|TRBV7-2|TRBD2
CASTPLAGGWYNEQFF
TGTGCCAGCACCCCACTAGCGGGAGGTTGGTACAATGAGCAGTTCTTC
>TRBJ1-5|13|-|TRBV12-3/TRBV12-4|TRBD1
CASSDRVYQPQHF
TGTGCCAGCAGTGACAGGGTCTATCAGCCCCAGCATTTT
>TRBJ1-6|15|-|TRBV6-1|-
CASSEAGGAGSPLHF
TGTGCCAGCAGTGAAGCGGGGGGGGCAGGTTCACCCCTCCACTTT
>TRBJ1-1|17|-|TRBV25-1|-
CASSPPVRAGSNTEAFF
TGTGCCAGCAGCCCTCCTGTCCGGGCAGGGTCGAACACTGAAGCTTTCTTT
>TRBJ2-2|17|-|TRBV19|TRBD2
CASSMPGGSEDTGELFF
TGTGCCAGTAGTATGCCGGGCGGGAGTGAGGACACCGGGGAGCTGTTTTTT
>TRBJ2-1|14|-|TRBV6-2/TRBV6-3|-
CASSYGQLNNEQFF
TGTGCCAGCAGTTACGGGCAGTTAAACAATGAGCAGTTCTTC
>TRBJ2-1|16|-|TRBV3-1/TRBV3-2|TRBD2
CASSQDIIAGGREQFF
TGTGCCAGCAGCCAAGATATAATAGCGGGAGGGCGAGAGCAGTTCTTC
>TRBJ2-5|13|once|TRBV11-3|TRBD2
CASSLRGVETQYF
TGTGCCAGCAGCTTACGGGGGGTAGAGACCCAGTACTTC
>TRBJ2-7|14|-|TRBV6-5|TRBD2
CASSSASGNYEQYF
TGTGCCAGCAGCTCGGCTAGCGGGAACTACGAGCAGTACTTC
>TRBJ2-5|14|-|TRBV10-3|-
CAIRKTDSQETQYF
TGTGCCATCAGGAAAACCGACAGCCAAGAGACCCAGTACTTC
>TRBJ1-5|18|once|TRBV12-5|-
CASVPLEGRKPRNQPQHF
TGTGCTAGTGTGCCGTTGGAGGGTCGAAAGCCCCGGAATCAGCCCCAGCATTTT
>TRBJ2-1|16|-|TRBV6-6|TRBD2
CASTDGVAGFYNEQFF
TGTGCCAGCACCGACGGGGTAGCGGGGTTTTACAATGAGCAGTTCTTC
>TRBJ2-3|15|-|TRBV19|TRBD2
CASRLAGGPTDTQYF
TGTGCCAGTAGACTAGCGGGAGGGCCTACCGATACGCAGTATTTT
>TRBJ2-1|18|-|TRBV4-1|TRBD2
CASSHPLAGALIYNEQFF
TGCGCCAGCAGCCACCCGCTAGCGGGAGCGTTAATTTACAATGAGCAGTTCTTC
>TRBJ1-5|13|-|TRBV29-1|TRBD1
CSVRTGEAQPQHF
TGCAGCGTCCGGACAGGGGAGGCGCAGCCCCAGCATTTT
>TRBJ2-5|17|-|TRBV3-1/TRBV3-2|TRBD2
CASSPPYRGRAPETQYF
TGTGCCAGCAGCCCACCATATCGCGGGAGGGCCCCAGAGACCCAGTACTTC
>TRBJ2-5|15|-|TRBV30|TRBD1
CAWSHGQGARETQYF
TGTGCCTGGAGTCATGGACAGGGGGCTCGTGAGACCCAGTACTTC
>TRBJ2-5|14|-|TRBV9|TRBD2
CASSPSGSRETQYF
TGTGCCAGCAGCCCCAGCGGGAGCCGAGAGACCCAGTACTTC
>TRBJ1-5|16|once|TRBV19|-
CASSGLVRGGNQPQHF
TGTGCCAGTAGTGGATTGGTGCGGGGTGGCAATCAGCCCCAGCATTTT
>TRBJ2-7|15|-|TRBV19|-
CASSMGRSTSYEQYF
TGTGCCAGTAGTATGGGCCGGTCGACCTCCTACGAGCAGTACTTC
>TRBJ2-1|15|-|TRBV24-1|-
CATSDPRSSYNEQFF
TGTGCCACCAGTGATCCGAGGAGCTCCTACAATGAGCAGTTCTTC
>TRBJ2-7|13|-|TRBV6-5|-
CASSYAGTYEQYF
TGTGCCAGCAGTTACGCAGGAACCTACGAGCAGTACTTC
>TRBJ1-2|14|-|TRBV18|TRBD1
CASSSTGTGSFYTF
TGTGCCAGCTCATCCACCGGGACAGGGTCCTTCTACACCTTC
>TRBJ1-2|16|-|TRBV19|TRBD1
CASSMSGTGRVIGYTF
TGTGCCAGTAGTATGTCCGGGACAGGGAGGGTAATTGGCTACACCTTC
>TRBJ2-2|17|-|TRBV5-8|TRBD2
CASRVQGLAGLTGELFF
TGTGCCAGCAGGGTGCAGGGACTAGCGGGTTTGACCGGGGAGCTGTTTTTT
>TRBJ1-4|14|-|TRBV27|-
CASSLGRVSEKLFF
TGTGCCAGCAGTCTGGGGCGCGTCAGTGAAAAACTGTTTTTT
>TRBJ2-3|15|-|TRBV5-8|TRBD2
CASRSSGSSTDTQYF
TGTGCCAGCAGGTCTAGCGGGAGTAGCACAGATACGCAGTATTTT
>TRBJ1-2|16|-|TRBV19|-
CASSQYRLGSAYGYTF
TGTGCCAGTAGCCAATACAGGTTGGGGTCAGCCTATGGCTACACCTTC
>TRBJ1-5|15|-|TRBV15|-
CATSRVLGVDQPQHF
TGTGCCACCAGCAGAGTCCTGGGAGTTGATCAGCCCCAGCATTTT
>TRBJ1-1|11|-|TRBV3-1/TRBV3-2|-
CASRLNTEAFF
TGTGCCAGCAGGCTAAACACTGAAGCTTTCTTT
>TRBJ2-3|16|-|TRBV19|TRBD2
CASSPASGRGSDTQYF
TGTGCCAGTAGTCCCGCTAGCGGGAGGGGTTCAGATACGCAGTATTTT
>TRBJ2-7|15|-|TRBV5-4|TRBD2
CASRPESGRIYEQYF
TGTGCCAGCAGACCGGAGAGCGGGAGGATCTACGAGCAGTACTTC
>TRBJ2-1|16|-|TRBV9|TRBD2
CASSLRTSGKNNEQFF
TGTGCCAGCAGCCTTCGGACTAGCGGAAAAAACAATGAGCAGTTCTTC
>TRBJ2-1|17|few|TRBV5-1|TRBD2
CASSLGVYASGRNEQFF
TGCGCCAGCAGCTTGGGGGTATATGCTAGCGGGAGGAATGAGCAGTTCTTC
>TRBJ2-3|16|-|TRBV6-6|TRBD1
CASRTLLRDRVDTQYF
TGTGCCAGCAGAACCCTCCTCCGGGACAGGGTCGATACGCAGTATTTT
>TRBJ2-3|15|-|TRBV5-1|TRBD1
CASSLGQGDTDTQYF
TGCGCCAGCAGCTTGGGACAGGGTGACACAGATACGCAGTATTTT